Shown below are 28 T cell receptor beta chains from a single sample sequenced in a study of T cell responses to AZD1222 COVID-19 vaccine. The data were produced by immunoSEQ multiplex PCR, yet TCRdb's version contains in-frame clones alone and is incomplete. The profile shows 95,000 to 150,000 clones, over 75% of them singletons. The sequencing here drew on peripheral blood, taken on day 0 of AZD1222 vaccination. The receptors were sampled from an adult in good health.

Here the CDR3 DNA reads TGTGCCACCATCGGAAGCGGGGGGTCATCCTACGAGCAGTACTTC. It yields the protein CATIGSGGSSYEQYF. The chain recombines TRBV5-8 with TRBJ2-7; 9 bases line up with TRBD2. Germline V lookup: CDR1 SGHTS, CDR2 YDEGEE. V trimming: 9 bases; J trimming: 1 base; junction bases outside the gene matches: 11. The CDR3 runs 15 residues.

The sample holds a few counts of this clone. This rearrangement joins TRBV2 to TRBJ2-4, with 10 bases lining up with TRBD2. V lost 8 bases to trimming and J lost 1 base; unmatched junction nucleotides: 8. CDR3 length equals 16 residues. Germline lookup yields CDR1 SNHLY and CDR2 FYNNEI. DNA for the CDR3: TGTGCCAGCTCACTGGAACTAGCGGGGGCCAAAAACATTCAGTACTTC. Translating it yields CASSLELAGAKNIQYF.

The chain combines TRBV5-6 with TRBJ2-3, with D hard to call. The germline gives CDR1 SGHDT, CDR2 YYEEEE. This CDR3 comprises 15 residues. Trimming cost V 0 bases and J 2 bases, with 10 bases left between them. DNA of the CDR3: TGTGCCAGCAGCTTGGAGCACACATCCACAGATACGCAGTATTTT. The encoded protein is CASSLEHTSTDTQYF.

The chain recombines TRBV27 with TRBJ2-2; D is unclear. The ends were cut back, 0 bases at V and 7 bases at J, with 6 bases in the middle. Per the germline V gene, CDR1 is MNHEY and CDR2 is SMNVEV (reference sequence). The CDR3 extends over 13 amino acids. The CDR3 spells CASSLSLVGELFF. The CDR3 bases are TGTGCCAGCAGTTTATCGTTGGTCGGGGAGCTGTTTTTT.

CDR3 region: CASSHPWGSTDTQYF. The CDR3, as DNA: TGTGCCAGCAGCCACCCTTGGGGTAGCACAGATACGCAGTATTTT. V is TRBV14 and J is TRBJ2-3, with D unclear. Germline loops: CDR1 SGHDN, CDR2 FVKESK. This CDR3 contains 15 residues. Trimming cost V 3 bases and J 0 bases, with 10 bases left between them.

The chain employs TRBV14 and TRBJ1-1; possibly TRBD1 for D (5 bases). Germline loops: CDR1 SGHDN, CDR2 FVKESK. There are 13 residues in the CDR3. With 0 bases removed from V and 5 bases from J, the gap between germline ends came to 7 bases. The CDR3 DNA follows: TGTGCCAGCAGCCAAGACAGGGAAACTGAAGCTTTCTTT. This sequence encodes CASSQDRETEAFF.

The chain has TRBV7-9 and TRBJ1-1; the D is unclear. Germline loops: CDR1 SEHNR, CDR2 FQNEAQ (reference sequence). V lost 4 bases, J lost 0 bases, and 15 bases lay in between. This CDR3 contains 16 residues. CDR3 region: CASSSDASRVNTEAFF. For the CDR3, the DNA is TGTGCCAGCAGCTCCGACGCGTCCCGGGTGAACACTGAAGCTTTCTTT.

The chain combines TRBV6-5 with TRBJ1-1; D gene uncertain. CDR3 size: 13 residues. The germline CDR1 and CDR2 sequences are MNHEY and SVGAGI. Trimming took 5 bases from V and 4 from J, leaving 11 bases between them. The CDR3 loop is CASSSGRVTEAFF. The CDR3 DNA sequence: TGTGCCAGCAGTAGCGGGCGTGTCACTGAAGCTTTCTTT.

The J gene is TRBJ2-7, the V gene TRBV11-1; 7 bases are shared with TRBD1. The CDR3 loop spans 15 amino acids. Trimming cost V 1 base and J 2 bases; bases outside gene matches: 5. Germline loops: CDR1 SGHAT, CDR2 FQDESV (reference sequence). CDR3 DNA sequence: TGTGCCAGCAGCTTAGTGGGGCAGGGGGCCTACGAGCAGTACTTC. Residues: CASSLVGQGAYEQYF.

The chain uses TRBV7-2 and TRBJ1-1; D is unresolved. The CDR3 sequence is 13 residues long. V was clipped by 1 base and J by 5 bases, with 8 bases between them. Germline assignment: CDR1 SGHTA and CDR2 FQGNSA. For the CDR3, the DNA is TGTGCCAGCAGCTTAGATCTACCGACTGAAGCTTTCTTT. It codes for CASSLDLPTEAFF.

The rearrangement links TRBV7-8 to TRBJ2-1; 8 nucleotides align to TRBD2. CDR3 length: 16 residues. V was clipped by 4 bases and J by 8 bases; unmatched bases: 13. Germline V CDR1 and CDR2: SGHVS, FQNEAQ. CDR3 sequence: CASSSRGGLVLHEQFF. CDR3 in DNA: TGTGCCAGCAGCTCTCGGGGGGGACTAGTTCTACATGAGCAGTTCTTC.

J is TRBJ2-7 and V is TRBV7-9, with D perhaps TRBD1 (5 bases). This CDR3 contains 15 residues. Trimming left V 6 bases short and J 1 base short, with 16 bases between. Germline loops: CDR1 SEHNR, CDR2 FQNEAQ (reference sequence). CDR3 sequence: CASRSRDFGSYEQYF. CDR3 DNA sequence: TGTGCCAGCAGGTCCAGGGATTTTGGGTCCTACGAGCAGTACTTC.

The chain is built from TRBV7-2 and TRBJ1-1; TRBD1 matches 7 bases. Germline lookup yields CDR1 SGHTA and CDR2 FQGNSA. This CDR3 comprises 14 residues. V gave up 5 bases and J gave up 1 base; unmatched junction bases: 4. CDR3 in amino acids: CASSLQGPNTEAFF. CDR3 nucleotides: TGTGCCAGCAGCCTACAGGGGCCGAACACTGAAGCTTTCTTT.

The rearrangement uses TRBV15 and TRBJ2-2; no clear D. Germline V gene data show CDR1 as LNHNV and CDR2 as YYDKDF (reference sequence). V shed 0 bases and J shed 1 base, with 12 bases lying between them. The CDR3 spans 17 residues. The CDR3 protein is CATSRDAPIMNTGELFF. For the CDR3, the DNA is TGTGCCACCAGCAGAGATGCCCCGATAATGAACACCGGGGAGCTGTTTTTT.

This chain connects TRBV9 to TRBJ1-6; D possibly corresponds to TRBD1 (5 bases). The CDR3 spans 15 residues. The V gene lost 1 base and the J gene lost 5 bases, with 10 bases spanning the gap. CDR1 SGDLS and CDR2 YYNGEE come from the germline V gene. The CDR3 DNA follows: TGTGCCAGCAGCGTAAGCGACAGCAATAATTCACCCCTCCACTTT. Translation gives CASSVSDSNNSPLHF.

The chain employs TRBV28 and TRBJ2-7, with 9 bases fitting TRBD1. The junction had 15 bases not matched to a gene; V was cut back by 6 bases and J by 3 bases. The CDR3 extends over 17 amino acids. CDR1 and CDR2 from the germline V gene are MDHEN and SYDVKM. CDR3 bases: TGTGCCAGCAGCACACGCACCCTCCGGGACAGGGACTACGAGCAGTACTTC. This codes for CASSTRTLRDRDYEQYF.

This sequence joins TRBV7-9 and TRBJ2-7, with D perhaps TRBD1 or TRBD2 (5 bases each). V lost 2 bases and J 6 bases, leaving 14 bases between the germline ends. Germline loops: CDR1 SEHNR, CDR2 FQNEAQ (reference sequence). This CDR3 region has 14 residues. The CDR3 region is CASSLKTGAGEQYF. Here the CDR3 DNA reads TGTGCCAGCAGCTTAAAGACCGGGGCGGGCGAGCAGTACTTC.

This clone showed up just once. This chain connects TRBV28 to TRBJ1-5; the D is unclear. The V end was cut by 10 bases, the J end by 5 bases, with 12 bases between. Germline V gives CDR1 MDHEN, CDR2 SYDVKM. The CDR3 extends over 12 amino acids. The CDR3 loop is CATNIGDQPQHF. CDR3 sequence (DNA): TGTGCCACCAATATTGGGGATCAGCCCCAGCATTTT.

In its sample, this clone was seen a few times. V usage is TRBV5-4 and J usage is TRBJ2-7; D not certain. The CDR3 runs to 14 residues. Germline V gene lookup returns CDR1 SGHNT and CDR2 YYREEE (reference sequence). The V gene lost 1 base and the J gene lost 5 bases, with 13 bases spanning the gap. This CDR3 is CASSLSGSGDEQYF. In DNA form, the CDR3 reads TGTGCCAGCAGCTTGAGTGGATCCGGCGACGAGCAGTACTTC.

The chain uses TRBV7-9 and TRBJ1-1; the D is unclear. The V gene's germline CDR1 is SEHNR and CDR2 FQNEAQ (reference sequence). This CDR3 comprises 13 residues. With 2 bases removed from V and 0 bases from J, the gap between germline ends came to 4 bases. CDR3 coding DNA: TGTGCCAGCAGCTTAAGCGTGAACACTGAAGCTTTCTTT. Amino acid sequence: CASSLSVNTEAFF. The full variable domain, rest sourced from reference TRBV7-9 and TRBJ1-1, is DTGVSQNPRHKITKRGQNVTFRCDPISEHNRLYWYRQTLGQGPEFLTYFQNEAQLEKSRLLSDRFSAERPKGSFSTLEIQRTEQGDSAMYLCASSLSVNTEAFFGQGTRLTVV.

This rearrangement joins TRBV5-5 to TRBJ2-7; the match to TRBD1 covers 9 bases. The junction had 12 bases not matched to a gene; V was cut back by 0 bases and J by 2 bases. This CDR3 comprises 18 residues. The germline V gene has CDR1 SGHKS and CDR2 YYEKEE (reference sequence). The CDR3 spells CASSLARTGGAGTYEQYF. CDR3 in DNA: TGTGCCAGCAGCTTGGCCCGAACAGGGGGCGCGGGGACCTACGAGCAGTACTTC.

This chain connects TRBV6-1 to TRBJ2-1, with 10 bases matching TRBD2. CDR3 length: 16 amino acids. The germline V gene has CDR1 MNHNS and CDR2 SASEGT. Germline trimming cut 2 bases from V and 8 bases from J; bases unmatched to any gene: 9. CDR3 nucleotides: TGTGCCAGCAGTGAATCTTTAGCGGGGGGCTTGCATGAGCAGTTCTTC. Its protein is CASSESLAGGLHEQFF.

The V gene is TRBV14, the J gene TRBJ1-1; no definite D call. This CDR3 spans 13 amino acids. The germline V gene encodes CDR1 SGHDN and CDR2 FVKESK. V lost 1 base and J 5 bases, leaving 8 bases between the germline ends. For the CDR3, the DNA is TGTGCCAGCAGCCAAGGGCTTGGGACTGAAGCTTTCTTT. Translation: CASSQGLGTEAFF.

V gene TRBV9 combines with J gene TRBJ1-6; TRBD1 aligns across 8 bases. The trim removed 2 bases at V and 8 bases at J, leaving 6 bases unmatched. The CDR3 consists of 15 residues. CDR1 is SGDLS and CDR2 is YYNGEE in the germline V gene. In nucleotides, the CDR3 is TGTGCCAGCAGCGTCCGGGACAGGTATGATTCACCCCTCCACTTT. Protein: CASSVRDRYDSPLHF. The full variable domain, with the rest looked up from reference TRBV9 and TRBJ1-6, is DSGVTQTPKHLITATGQRVTLRCSPRSGDLSVYWYQQSLDQGLQFLIQYYNGEERAKGNILERFSAQQFPDLHSELNLSSLELGDSALYFCASSVRDRYDSPLHFGNGTRLTVT.

The chain joins TRBV5-1 to TRBJ1-6, with 7 bases fitting TRBD1. The CDR3 spans 18 residues. CDR1 and CDR2 from the germline V gene are SGHRS and YFSETQ. V shed 1 base, J shed 9 bases, and the junction held 16 bases outside the gene matches. The DNA for the CDR3 is TGCGCCAGCAGCTTGACTATAGGACAGGCCGGGTCAGGTTCACCCCTCCACTTT. The encoded protein is CASSLTIGQAGSGSPLHF. Based on the CDR3 plus reference TRBV5-1 and TRBJ1-6, the full variable domain is KAGVTQTPRYLIKTRGQQVTLSCSPISGHRSVSWYQQTPGQGLQFLFEYFSETQRNKGNFPGRFSGRQFSNSRSEMNVSTLELGDSALYLCASSLTIGQAGSGSPLHFGNGTRLTVT.

In its sample, this clone was seen once. The chain is built from TRBV6-5 and TRBJ1-1, with D maybe TRBD1 (5 bases). Germline V lookup: CDR1 MNHEY, CDR2 SVGAGI. The CDR3 runs to 12 residues. V lost 4 bases and J lost 5, with 8 bases in between. CDR3 DNA sequence: TGTGCCAGCAGTTCTGGGGGGACTGAAGCTTTCTTT. This gives the protein CASSSGGTEAFF.

The chain uses TRBV7-9 and TRBJ2-7; D possibly corresponds to TRBD2 (5 bases). Per the germline V gene, CDR1 is SEHNR and CDR2 is FQNEAQ (reference sequence). V gave up 3 bases and J gave up 2 bases, with 11 bases separating them. This CDR3 is built from 14 residues. For the CDR3, the DNA is TGTGCCAGCAGCTTCCGGGGAGCCGCCTACGAGCAGTACTTC. Its protein is CASSFRGAAYEQYF. The full variable domain, in which reference TRBV7-9 and TRBJ2-7 provide the parts outside the CDR3, is DTGVSQNPRHKITKRGQNVTFRCDPISEHNRLYWYRQTLGQGPEFLTYFQNEAQLEKSRLLSDRFSAERPKGSFSTLEIQRTEQGDSAMYLCASSFRGAAYEQYFGPGTRLTVT.

The gene calls are TRBV21-1 and TRBJ2-1; TRBD1 reflects the table's D call only, with no check against the DNA. TRBV21-1 corresponds to a pseudogene. The CDR3 loop spans 16 amino acids. The CDR3 DNA is TGTGCCAGCAAGGCGCCAGGCACTCAATTTAACAATGAGCAGTTCTTC. Its translation: CASKAPGTQFNNEQFF.